Each of the 17 T cell receptor beta chains below was sequenced from the same sample in a study of OX40 agonist ivuxolimab in advanced cancers. Library creation used the immunoSEQ multiplex PCR assay. What TCRdb holds here is the immuneACCESS table cut down to in-frame rearrangements. Part of the clones is not present; checked against another copy, under half of the missing clones reflect an unresolved V gene, and the others are unexplained. The sample profile shows 60,000 to 70,000 clones; roughly nine tenths of them were found once. The ten largest clones take up approximately 1.3% of the sample. The sequenced sample was CD4+ or CD8+ T cells sorted from blood, obtained in a trial of the OX40 agonist ivuxolimab. Receptors were obtained from an adult with an advanced solid tumor such as melanoma, head and neck, liver or kidney cancer.

The chain carries TRBV6-5 and TRBJ2-2; 9 bases agree with TRBD1. The CDR3 has 16 amino acids. The germline V gene has CDR1 MNHEY and CDR2 SVGAGI. V shed 1 base, J shed 4 bases, and the junction held 4 bases outside the gene matches. CDR3 loop: CASSYFVTGGTGELFF. CDR3 sequence (DNA): TGTGCCAGCAGTTACTTTGTGACAGGGGGCACCGGGGAGCTGTTTTTT.

The rearrangement links TRBV7-9 to TRBJ2-7; 7 nucleotides align to TRBD1. J gave up 0 bases and V 7 bases, and 9 bases lay outside the gene matches. Germline V gene lookup returns CDR1 SEHNR and CDR2 FQNEAQ (reference sequence). The CDR3 sequence is 15 residues long. As DNA, the CDR3 is TGTGCCAGCAACAACCCACAGGGGATCTCCTACGAGCAGTACTTC. This encodes CASNNPQGISYEQYF.

This rearrangement joins TRBV7-2 to TRBJ1-4; 10 nucleotides match TRBD1. CDR1 and CDR2 from the germline V gene are SGHTA and FQGNSA. The V gene end was trimmed by 5 bases and the J gene end by 6 bases; junction bases not matched to a gene: 3. The CDR3 extends over 14 amino acids. The CDR3 protein is CASSRQGADEKLFF. The CDR3 DNA reads as TGTGCCAGCAGCCGACAGGGGGCGGATGAAAAACTGTTTTTT.

The rearrangement joins TRBV6-1 to TRBJ1-4; 11 bases map to TRBD1. V was clipped by 6 bases and J by 4 bases; unmatched bases: 4. CDR1 MNHNS and CDR2 SASEGT come from the germline V gene. CDR3 size: 15 residues. The CDR3 reads CASSAGTGGNEKLFF. The CDR3 DNA is TGTGCCAGCAGCGCCGGGACAGGGGGTAATGAAAAACTGTTTTTT.

V is TRBV15 and J is TRBJ2-7; 7 bases line up with TRBD1. The CDR3 spans 14 residues. V dropped 5 bases and J dropped 2; count of bases not matched to a gene: 6. The germline CDR1 and CDR2 sequences are LNHNV and YYDKDF (reference sequence). CDR3 sequence: CATSDHRGTYEQYF. The CDR3, as DNA: TGTGCCACCAGCGACCACAGGGGAACCTACGAGCAGTACTTC.

The genes are TRBV5-1 and TRBJ2-5; no definite D call. Trimming removed 4 bases at V and 7 bases at J, with 14 bases between. CDR1 and CDR2 from the germline V gene are SGHRS and YFSETQ. This CDR3 is built from 13 residues. The CDR3 spells CASSELDSGTQYF. For the CDR3, the DNA is TGCGCCAGCAGCGAACTCGACTCGGGGACCCAGTACTTC.

The chain links TRBV30 to TRBJ1-6; D unclear. The CDR3 is 14 residues long. Germline-derived CDR1 and CDR2 are GTSNPN and SVGIG (reference sequence). Trimming took 4 bases from V and 10 from J, leaving 17 bases between them. CDR3 loop: CAWTVSPYGSPLHF. CDR3 nucleotide sequence: TGTGCCTGGACGGTCTCTCCATATGGATCACCCCTCCACTTT. The variable domain in full, completed from reference TRBV30 and TRBJ1-6, reads SQTIHQWPATLVQPVGSPLSLECTVEGTSNPNLYWYRQAAGRGLQLLFYSVGIGQISSEVPQNLSASRPQDRQFILSSKKLLLSDSGFYLCAWTVSPYGSPLHFGNGTRLTVT.

The V and J genes are TRBV4-3 and TRBJ2-7, with a weak D call TRBD2 (5 bases). The CDR3 contains 15 residues. Per the germline V gene, CDR1 is LGHNA and CDR2 is YSLEER. V lost 1 base to trimming and J lost 0 bases, with 10 bases between them. Written as DNA, the CDR3 is TGCGCCAGCAGCCAAGGGACTGGTTCCTCCTACGAGCAGTACTTC. This translates into CASSQGTGSSYEQYF.

The J gene is TRBJ1-1, the V gene TRBV6-1; no clear D. Germline lookup yields CDR1 MNHNS and CDR2 SASEGT. V lost 8 bases and J 3 bases, leaving 16 bases between the germline ends. The length of the CDR3 is 14 residues. The CDR3 here is CASGSDPGYTEAFF. The CDR3 DNA reads TGTGCCAGCGGTTCAGACCCGGGGTACACTGAAGCTTTCTTT.

This clone was counted once. This chain connects TRBV5-1 to TRBJ2-1; 7 positions match TRBD1. J was trimmed by 7 bases and V by 4 bases; bases with no gene match: 14. The V gene's germline CDR1 is SGHRS and CDR2 YFSETQ. The CDR3 spans 16 residues. Here the CDR3 reads CASSRGSGGIGNEQFF. Here the CDR3 DNA reads TGCGCCAGCAGCCGGGGCTCAGGGGGAATAGGGAATGAGCAGTTCTTC.

V gene TRBV18 combines with J gene TRBJ1-1; 8 bases fit TRBD1. J gave up 0 bases and V 5 bases, and 5 bases lay outside the gene matches. CDR3 size: 15 residues. In germline, CDR1 is KGHSH, CDR2 LQKENI. The CDR3 region has the DNA TGTGCCAGCTCAGCCGGACAGGGCGTGAACACTGAAGCTTTCTTT. This encodes CASSAGQGVNTEAFF.

V gene TRBV9 combines with J gene TRBJ2-6, with 13 nucleotides matching TRBD2. This CDR3 comprises 16 residues. Germline V gives CDR1 SGDLS, CDR2 YYNGEE. The CDR3 reads CDSGLAGTSGANVLTF. The DNA of the CDR3 is TGTGACTCGGGACTAGCGGGGACCTCTGGGGCCAACGTCCTGACTTTC.

The CDR3 DNA follows: TGTGCCAGCAGCGTAAGCGGCTGGCCACAATCGCAGTTCTTC. Its translation is CASSVSGWPQSQFF. The chain is built from TRBV7-9 and TRBJ2-1; maybe TRBD2 (5 bases). CDR3 length: 14 amino acids. V lost 5 bases to trimming and J lost 12 bases, with 20 bases between them. In germline, CDR1 is SEHNR, CDR2 FQNEAQ (reference sequence).

The J gene is TRBJ2-7, the V gene TRBV10-1; TRBD1 matches at 9 bases. J was trimmed by 3 bases and V by 7 bases; bases with no gene match: 4. CDR3 length: 13 residues. Germline lookup yields CDR1 WNHNN and CDR2 SYGVQD (reference sequence). CDR3 nucleotides: TGCGCCAGCACGGGACAGGGATACTACGAGCAGTACTTC. Protein: CASTGQGYYEQYF.

This chain uses TRBV6-1 with TRBJ2-7; tentative D call: TRBD2 (5 bases). The CDR3 has 13 amino acids. Trimming left V 11 bases short and J 1 base short, with 15 bases between. The germline V gene encodes CDR1 MNHNS and CDR2 SASEGT. CDR3 DNA: TGTGCCGCTGGACTCATAGGGTCCTACGAGCAGTACTTC. Translated: CAAGLIGSYEQYF.

V gene TRBV7-9 combines with J gene TRBJ1-2; D is uncertain. Germline assignment: CDR1 SEHNR and CDR2 FQNEAQ (reference sequence). This CDR3 region has 13 residues. Trimming removed 1 base from V and 6 bases from J, with 9 bases in between. CDR3 protein: CASSLEHMDGYTF. The CDR3 DNA follows: TGTGCCAGCAGCTTAGAACATATGGATGGCTACACCTTC.

This clone was seen more than once but under ten times. The chain links TRBV5-1 to TRBJ2-1, with D perhaps being TRBD1 or TRBD2 (6 bases each). Trimming took off 2 bases at V and 7 bases at J, with 16 bases between the two ends. Germline lookup yields CDR1 SGHRS and CDR2 YFSETQ. There are 15 residues in the CDR3. The CDR3: CASSFRGREKNEQFF. CDR3 sequence (DNA): TGCGCCAGCAGCTTTCGGGGGCGGGAAAAAAATGAGCAGTTCTTC.